What follows are 30 T cell receptor beta chains derived from one specimen sequenced in a study of cytomegalovirus exposure and HLA in healthy donors. The PCR had 60 Vbeta and 13 Jbeta primers. Sequenced by immunoSEQ multiplex PCR; TCRdb stores in-frame clones only, minus some. The sample has about 140,000 clones, nearly 80% seen once; the top ten hold approximately 1%. The sequenced material came from PBMCs. Receptor source: a male donor in good health and CMV-seronegative.

The chain uses TRBV7-2 and TRBJ2-1; maybe TRBD1 (5 bases). The germline V gene encodes CDR1 SGHTA and CDR2 FQGNSA. V dropped 4 bases and J dropped 9 bases, with 16 bases sitting between them. The CDR3 totals 14 residues. The CDR3 nucleotides are TGTGCCAGCAGCTACTCCCGTGGGGCAGCTGAGCAGTTCTTC. Translation: CASSYSRGAAEQFF. Based on the CDR3 plus reference TRBV7-2 and TRBJ2-1, the full variable domain is GAGVSQSPSNKVTEKGKDVELRCDPISGHTALYWYRQSLGQGLEFLIYFQGNSAPDKSGLPSDRFSAERTGGSVSTLTIQRTQQEDSAVYLCASSYSRGAAEQFFGPGTRLTVL.

This sequence joins TRBV9 and TRBJ2-5; weak D call: TRBD2 (6 bases). There are 16 residues in the CDR3. In germline, CDR1 is SGDLS, CDR2 YYNGEE. With 0 bases removed from V and 2 bases from J, the gap between germline ends came to 14 bases. The CDR3 DNA reads TGTGCCAGCAGCGTAGATGTCGGGGGTGCACAAGAGACCCAGTACTTC. As protein: CASSVDVGGAQETQYF. Filled out from reference TRBV9 and TRBJ2-5, the complete variable domain reads DSGVTQTPKHLITATGQRVTLRCSPRSGDLSVYWYQQSLDQGLQFLIQYYNGEERAKGNILERFSAQQFPDLHSELNLSSLELGDSALYFCASSVDVGGAQETQYFGPGTRLLVL.

The chain recombines TRBV4-1 with TRBJ2-3, with 9 bases aligning to TRBD2. The CDR3 is 17 amino acids. The germline V gene has CDR1 MGHRA and CDR2 YSYEKL. The J segment lost 3 bases and the V segment lost 2 bases, leaving 9 bases of the junction unmatched. The CDR3 spells CASSQYAAGGRTDTQYF. The CDR3 coding sequence is TGCGCCAGCAGCCAATATGCAGCGGGGGGTAGGACAGATACGCAGTATTTT.

CDR3 residues: CASSSQGDTEAFF. The CDR3 region has the DNA TGTGCCAGCTCATCCCAGGGGGACACTGAAGCTTTCTTT. V usage is TRBV18 and J usage is TRBJ1-1; 7 bases are a match to TRBD1. The CDR3 covers 13 residues. Trimming cost V 5 bases and J 3 bases; bases outside gene matches: 3. CDR1 is KGHSH, CDR2 LQKENI, per germline.

This chain links TRBV19 with TRBJ1-4; 8 positions agree with TRBD1. CDR3 length equals 14 residues. Looked up from germline, CDR1 is LNHDA and CDR2 is SQIVND (reference sequence). The V segment lost 5 bases and the J segment 8 bases; nucleotides outside the gene matches: 7. CDR3 sequence (DNA): TGTGCCAGTAGTCTCGACAGGGGACGCGAAAAACTGTTTTTT. Its protein product is CASSLDRGREKLFF.

The chain links TRBV7-3 to TRBJ2-7, with 13 nucleotides matching TRBD2. With 4 bases clipped from V and 0 bases from J, the junction kept 9 bases outside the gene matches. CDR3 length equals 18 residues. Per germline, CDR1 SGHTA and CDR2 FQGTGA. Here the CDR3 reads CASSYQGGLAGRSYEQYF. CDR3 DNA sequence: TGTGCCAGCAGCTACCAAGGGGGACTAGCGGGGCGCTCCTACGAGCAGTACTTC.

V is TRBV30 and J is TRBJ1-6, with D perhaps matching TRBD1 (6 bases). The V and J ends lost 4 bases and 10 bases respectively, with 14 bases between them. This CDR3 is 13 amino acids long. The germline V gene has CDR1 GTSNPN and CDR2 SVGIG (reference sequence). The CDR3 here is CAWNLVGASPLHF. CDR3 sequence (DNA): TGTGCCTGGAACCTGGTGGGGGCCTCACCCCTCCACTTT.

The chain uses TRBV29-1 and TRBJ1-2; tentatively, D is TRBD1 (6 bases). This CDR3 has 16 amino acids. Germline V gives CDR1 SQVTM, CDR2 ANQGSEA. The V end lost 0 bases, the J end lost 5 bases, and 19 bases lay between the germline ends. The CDR3 loop is CSVEDRQVLLQYGYTF. The DNA for the CDR3 is TGCAGCGTTGAAGATCGACAGGTTCTATTACAGTATGGCTACACCTTC.

This chain joins TRBV9 and TRBJ1-1; 9 bases map to TRBD1. From germline, CDR1 is SGDLS and CDR2 YYNGEE. V was pared by 4 bases and J by 6 bases, with 7 bases of the junction left unmatched. This CDR3 has 14 amino acids. CDR3 bases: TGTGCCAGCAGCCCACGGACAGGGGTGGCTGAAGCTTTCTTT. Translation gives CASSPRTGVAEAFF.

The J gene is TRBJ1-5, the V gene TRBV6-6; 7 nucleotides line up with TRBD1. With V trimmed by 8 bases and J by 4 bases, 11 bases remained unmatched. This CDR3 spans 15 amino acids. Germline loops: CDR1 MNHNY, CDR2 SVGAGI (reference sequence). CDR3 nucleotide sequence: TGTGCCAGCCGCTCACCCGGGACAGAGAATCAGCCCCAGCATTTT. Protein: CASRSPGTENQPQHF.

The chain joins TRBV7-8 to TRBJ2-1, with TRBD2 identical over 10 bases. With V trimmed by 2 bases and J by 4 bases, 8 bases remained unmatched. This CDR3 is 17 amino acids long. CDR1 SGHVS and CDR2 FQNEAQ come from the germline V gene. For the CDR3, the DNA is TGTGCCAGCAGCTTATTAGTAGCGGGGGGCCCATACAATGAGCAGTTCTTC. This translates into CASSLLVAGGPYNEQFF.

The chain uses TRBV19 and TRBJ2-7; 8 positions match TRBD1. This CDR3 spans 14 amino acids. The germline V gene has CDR1 LNHDA and CDR2 SQIVND (reference sequence). J was trimmed by 6 bases and V by 7 bases; bases with no gene match: 11. The CDR3 loop is CASKQDRDHSEQYF. The CDR3 DNA follows: TGTGCCAGTAAGCAGGACAGGGACCATTCCGAGCAGTACTTC.

This chain joins TRBV9 and TRBJ1-2; D might be TRBD1 (5 bases). Germline V lookup: CDR1 SGDLS, CDR2 YYNGEE. This CDR3 region has 14 residues. Trimming removed 0 bases at V and 4 bases at J, with 10 bases between. DNA for the CDR3: TGTGCCAGCAGCGTAGAGGGGAGGAGCTATGGCTACACCTTC. This encodes CASSVEGRSYGYTF.

The chain is built from TRBV29-1 and TRBJ1-2, with D unclear. V lost 1 base and J lost 4, with 16 bases in between. The CDR3 runs 15 residues. Germline V gene lookup returns CDR1 SQVTM and CDR2 ANQGSEA. CDR3 residues: CSVEARLEGRYGYTF. CDR3 in DNA: TGCAGCGTTGAAGCTAGGTTAGAGGGCCGCTATGGCTACACCTTC.

This chain joins TRBV7-8 and TRBJ2-7; 7 bases match TRBD1. Germline CDR1 SGHVS, CDR2 FQNEAQ. This CDR3 is 13 amino acids long. V lost 4 bases to trimming and J lost 2 bases; unmatched junction nucleotides: 2. The CDR3 DNA reads TGTGCCAGCAGCTGGGGACAGACCTACGAGCAGTACTTC. It encodes CASSWGQTYEQYF.

The rearrangement uses TRBV29-1 and TRBJ2-7; 8 bases map to TRBD1. V trimming: 5 bases; J trimming: 6 bases; junction bases outside the gene matches: 12. The CDR3 loop spans 14 amino acids. Germline V gene sequence: CDR1 SQVTM, CDR2 ANQGSEA. The CDR3 loop reads CSVRLTTGESEQYF. The CDR3 DNA sequence: TGCAGCGTTAGGTTAACGACAGGGGAGTCCGAGCAGTACTTC.

The V gene is TRBV19, the J gene TRBJ2-7; 11 bases are shared with TRBD2. The CDR3 has 16 residues. Trimming cost V 7 bases and J 0 bases; bases outside gene matches: 8. CDR1 and CDR2 from the germline V gene are LNHDA and SQIVND (reference sequence). CDR3 sequence: CASKGTSGSSSYEQYF. For the CDR3, the DNA is TGTGCCAGTAAAGGGACTAGCGGCTCGAGCTCCTACGAGCAGTACTTC.

The chain combines TRBV4-2 with TRBJ2-1, with a possible D match to TRBD2 (7 bases). The CDR3 is 17 amino acids. V lost 0 bases and J 7 bases, leaving 19 bases between the germline ends. CDR1 and CDR2 from the germline V gene are LGHNA and YNFKEQ. CDR3 bases: TGTGCCAGCAGCCAAGATATGAGGGGGGGGCCAGGGAATGAGCAGTTCTTC. This gives the protein CASSQDMRGGPGNEQFF.

The chain employs TRBV7-2 and TRBJ1-5, with a weak D call TRBD1 (5 bases). V was clipped by 8 bases and J by 7 bases, with 21 bases between them. This CDR3 is built from 15 residues. Looked up from germline, CDR1 is SGHTA and CDR2 is FQGNSA. The DNA of the CDR3 is TGTGCCAGCGTCCCGTACGGGGGAGAGGAGCAGCCCCAGCATTTT. It codes for CASVPYGGEEQPQHF.

This sequence joins TRBV7-2 and TRBJ2-2, with TRBD1 matching over 11 bases. The germline gives CDR1 SGHTA, CDR2 FQGNSA. This CDR3 spans 14 amino acids. The V gene end was trimmed by 5 bases and the J gene end by 6 bases; junction bases not matched to a gene: 2. This CDR3 reads CASSGGQGAGELFF. Here the CDR3 DNA reads TGTGCCAGCAGCGGGGGACAGGGGGCCGGGGAGCTGTTTTTT.

The chain is built from TRBV10-1 and TRBJ2-7; no clear D. V was shortened by 2 bases and J by 2 bases, with 4 bases between the two germline ends. The CDR3 runs to 12 residues. CDR1 is WNHNN, CDR2 SYGVQD, per germline (reference sequence). This chain's CDR3 is CASSETTYEQYF. The CDR3 DNA follows: TGCGCCAGCAGTGAGACTACCTACGAGCAGTACTTC.

For this clone: At one of its ends the junction is not consistent with the germline gene, which may arise from a read error. This sequence joins TRBV29-1 and TRBJ2-7; D is perhaps TRBD2 (7 bases). CDR1 and CDR2 (germline): SQVTM, ANQGSEA. CDR3 length: 12 amino acids. The CDR3 here is CSAGTGGYEPYF. CDR3 nucleotides: TGCAGTGCCGGGACGGGGGGCTACGAGCCGTACTTC.

This clone is a singleton in its sample. The V call is TRBV7-2, the J call TRBJ2-1; TRBD1 matches at 10 bases. The CDR3 spans 15 residues. V lost 4 bases to trimming and J lost 4 bases; unmatched junction nucleotides: 4. Looked up from germline, CDR1 is SGHTA and CDR2 is FQGNSA. Here the CDR3 DNA reads TGTGCCAGCAGCTCCCGGGACAGGGGATACAATGAGCAGTTCTTC. Translated: CASSSRDRGYNEQFF. Full variable domain (missing parts from reference TRBV7-2 and TRBJ2-1): GAGVSQSPSNKVTEKGKDVELRCDPISGHTALYWYRQSLGQGLEFLIYFQGNSAPDKSGLPSDRFSAERTGGSVSTLTIQRTQQEDSAVYLCASSSRDRGYNEQFFGPGTRLTVL.

The V call is TRBV18, the J call TRBJ2-1, with D possibly being TRBD2 (6 bases). Germline V gives CDR1 KGHSH, CDR2 LQKENI. The CDR3 spans 16 residues. Between the trimmed V and J ends, which lost 3 bases and 0 bases, there was a span of 12 bases. CDR3 protein: CASSPRRGISYNEQFF. DNA of the CDR3: TGTGCCAGCTCACCCCGGCGGGGAATCTCCTACAATGAGCAGTTCTTC.

V usage is TRBV10-3 and J usage is TRBJ2-1; D perhaps matches TRBD1 (5 bases). Germline V lookup: CDR1 ENHRY, CDR2 SYGVKD. This CDR3 is 17 amino acids long. Trimming pared 2 bases from V and 0 bases from J, leaving 14 bases between. CDR3 bases: TGTGCCATCAGTGAGAATCTTTTAGGGGACTCCTACAATGAGCAGTTCTTC. The encoded protein is CAISENLLGDSYNEQFF.

The gene calls are TRBV7-2 and TRBJ1-6; 10 bases map to TRBD1. This CDR3 spans 16 amino acids. Germline CDR1 reads SGHTA; CDR2 reads FQGNSA. The J segment lost 8 bases and the V segment lost 4 bases, leaving 8 bases of the junction unmatched. This chain's CDR3 is CASSSNPGTGDSPLHF. Here the CDR3 DNA reads TGTGCCAGCAGCTCCAACCCCGGGACAGGGGATTCACCCCTCCACTTT.

The rearrangement uses TRBV11-2 and TRBJ2-1, with 7 nucleotides matching TRBD2. J lost 4 bases, V lost 3 bases, and 9 bases had no gene match. The CDR3 spans 16 residues. Germline V gives CDR1 SGHAT, CDR2 FQNNGV. The DNA for the CDR3 is TGTGCCAGCAGCTTTGAACTAGCGCTGCTATACAATGAGCAGTTCTTC. Translation: CASSFELALLYNEQFF.

Concerning this clone: The junction shows a germline mismatch at one end, possibly a read error. The chain carries TRBV6-6 and TRBJ2-4; 12 nucleotides match TRBD2. The CDR3 contains 12 residues. The germline V gene has CDR1 MNHNY and CDR2 SVGAGI (reference sequence). CDR3 amino acids: CASSPGTSGPHF. In DNA form, the CDR3 reads TGTGCCAGCAGCCCTGGGACTAGCGGGCCCCACTTC.

This clone was counted once. This sample also contains other DNA sequences that code for the same CDR3. This sequence joins TRBV4-2 and TRBJ1-6, with D maybe TRBD1 (5 bases). CDR3 size: 15 residues. Germline V gene data show CDR1 as LGHNA and CDR2 as YNFKEQ. Trimming cost V 0 bases and J 7 bases, with 10 bases left between them. CDR3 sequence (DNA): TGTGCCAGCAGCCAAGACCGGGACTTAAATTCACCCCTCCACTTT. This encodes CASSQDRDLNSPLHF.

V and J are TRBV5-1 and TRBJ2-5, with 9 nucleotides matching TRBD1. The CDR3 consists of 15 residues. V lost 7 bases to trimming and J lost 2 bases; unmatched junction nucleotides: 9. Looked up from germline, CDR1 is SGHRS and CDR2 is YFSETQ. CDR3 DNA: TGCGCCAGCGGTACAGGGGGCGCGTGGCAAGAGACCCAGTACTTC. It codes for CASGTGGAWQETQYF.